This T cell receptor (beta chain) was documented in a study of blood T cell repertoires in COVID-19. Whole-study context: Donors in the United States, Italy and Spain gave samples during acute or convalescent COVID-19. PBMCs, B-cell-depleted T cells, or T cells were the source of the cDNA or gDNA that made up the material.

Profiling relied on immunoSEQ multiplex PCR, and the TCRdb table lists in-frame clones only, not all of them. The sample lists 25,000 to 35,000 clones; about 92% were seen once. Germline-derived CDR1 and CDR2 are MNHEY and SMNVEV (reference sequence). Losses at the gene ends were 10 bases for V and 3 bases for J; bases not matched to a gene: 4. The CDR3 is made up of 13 amino acids. This chain connects TRBV27 to TRBJ2-3, with 10 bases that match TRBD1. What was sequenced was peripheral blood. The origin of this receptor is a man aged 45-65 years with active COVID-19. Written as DNA, the CDR3 is TGTGCCATCGGACAGGGGGTTACAGATACGCAGTATTTT. Residues: CAIGQGVTDTQYF.